This is a list of T cell receptor beta chains from one sample in a study of Ad26.COV2.S vaccination and SARS-CoV-2 variants. Produced via immunoSEQ multiplex PCR; TCRdb's table is partial and in-frame only. The sample has some 400,000 clones; around 89% are singletons. The sample consisted of peripheral blood, taken in a trial of Ad26.COV2.S vaccine versus placebo. All receptors derive from a person between 18 and 65 years old who received the Ad26.COV2.S COVID-19 vaccine or a placebo. The CDR3 runs from the conserved cysteine through the conserved F or W. D genes are given only for firm matches. Size is omitted from some rows. Given values are once, few, many or a class for expanded clones.

V	J	D	size	DNA	CDR3
TRBV5-1	TRBJ2-1	TRBD2	NA	TGCGCCAGCAGCGGGACTAGCGGGAAATCCTACAATGAGCAGTTCTTC	CASSGTSGKSYNEQFF
TRBV28	TRBJ2-7	TRBD1	once	TGTGCCACGGGACAGGGTCGAATCTACGAGCAGTACTTC	CATGQGRIYEQYF
TRBV14	TRBJ1-1	NA	NA	TGTGCCAGCAGCTTTGCCCCGGGAGGGATCCGTCTCGAAGCTTTCTTT	CASSFAPGGIRLEAFF
TRBV9	TRBJ2-1	TRBD2	NA	TGTGCCAGCAGCGTAAATCTAGCGGGAGCTTACAATGAGCAGTTCTTC	CASSVNLAGAYNEQFF
TRBV5-1	TRBJ2-2	TRBD2	NA	TGCGCCAGCAGGTCGTCCTTAGCGGGAGCCAGAGGGGAGCTGTTTTTT	CASRSSLAGARGELFF
TRBV9	TRBJ2-2	NA	NA	TGTGCCAGCAGCGCCGATGCACGATTATGGGCCGGGGAGCTGTTTTTT	CASSADARLWAGELFF
TRBV4-3	TRBJ2-7	TRBD2	once	TGCGCCAGCAGCCAAGATACTAGCGGGAGAGACGAGCAGTACTTC	CASSQDTSGRDEQYF
TRBV18	TRBJ2-7	NA	once	TGTGCCAGCTCTCCCGTCGCAGGGCTCCAGGTCGAGCAGTACTTC	CASSPVAGLQVEQYF
TRBV25-1	TRBJ1-1	NA	NA	TGTGCCAGCAGTGAAAGGATGGTCTCGGGCACTGAAGCTTTCTTT	CASSERMVSGTEAFF
TRBV5-1	TRBJ1-1	NA	NA	TGCGCCAGCAGCTTGGGACAGGTGGTGAACACTGAAGCTTTCTTT	CASSLGQVVNTEAFF
TRBV28	TRBJ2-7	TRBD1	NA	TGTGCCAGCAGTTTGGGACAGGGGCGCGTCGAGCAGTACTTC	CASSLGQGRVEQYF
TRBV5-1	TRBJ2-2	NA	NA	TGCGCCAGCAGCCCCGACCCCTTAGGGGAGCTGTTTTTT	CASSPDPLGELFF
TRBV6-5	TRBJ2-2	NA	few	TGTGCCAGCACCTCGTGGGCCGGGGAGCTGTTTTTT	CASTSWAGELFF
TRBV28	TRBJ2-1	TRBD1	NA	TGTGCCAGCAGTCCCTGGACAGGGGGGAATGAGCAGTTCTTC	CASSPWTGGNEQFF
TRBV2	TRBJ1-1	NA	NA	TGTGCCAGCAGTGAAAGGGGGGGTGTGAACACTGAAGCTTTCTTT	CASSERGGVNTEAFF
TRBV28	TRBJ2-4	TRBD1	NA	TGTGCCAGCAGTTTACTTTCTTTCGGGACAGGGGGTCACATTCAGTACTTC	CASSLLSFGTGGHIQYF
TRBV3-1/TRBV3-2	TRBJ2-7	NA	NA	TGTGCCAGCAGCCTGTTCAGCTCCTACGAGCAGTACTTC	CASSLFSSYEQYF
TRBV5-4	TRBJ1-1	NA	NA	TGTGCCAGCAGCTTGTCTGTAAGTGTCACTGAAGCTTTCTTT	CASSLSVSVTEAFF
TRBV15	TRBJ2-5	NA	NA	TGTGCCACCAGAAGGGGGGAAGAGACCCAGTACTTC	CATRRGEETQYF
TRBV6-6	TRBJ1-2	TRBD1	few	TGTGCCAGCAGTTACTCGACAGGGTCCGGCGGCTACACCTTC	CASSYSTGSGGYTF
TRBV11-1	TRBJ1-2	NA	NA	TGTGCCAGCAGCCGACAGGCCTCTAACTATGGCTACACCTTC	CASSRQASNYGYTF
TRBV28	TRBJ2-3	NA	NA	TGTGCCAGCAGTTCCGTGTTAGCTAGCACAGATACGCAGTATTTT	CASSSVLASTDTQYF
TRBV5-4	TRBJ2-3	NA	NA	TGTGCCCACAGGGGGGGAAGCACAGATACGCAGTATTTT	CAHRGGSTDTQYF
TRBV30	TRBJ2-5	TRBD2	NA	TGTGCCTGGAGTAAGGGCGGGACTAGATCGGAGACCCAGTACTTC	CAWSKGGTRSETQYF
TRBV4-3	TRBJ2-7	NA	NA	TGCGCCAGCAGCCAAGAGGCTCCGGAGGGCCGCTACGAGCAGTACTTC	CASSQEAPEGRYEQYF
TRBV19	TRBJ2-2	TRBD2	NA	TGTGCCAGTAGAGACGGGAGGGTTTCCGGGGAGCTGTTTTTT	CASRDGRVSGELFF
TRBV21-1	TRBJ1-2	NA	NA	TGTGCCAGCAGCAAATATGGGACAGGGGGCGGGTATGGCTACACCTTC	CASSKYGTGGGYGYTF
TRBV19	TRBJ2-7	NA	NA	TGTGCCAGTAGCCAGACAGATTCCTACGAGCAGTACTTC	CASSQTDSYEQYF
TRBV6-5	TRBJ1-4	TRBD1	NA	TGTGCCAGCAGTTACTCGGAGGGGGCTTGGGAAAAACTGTTTTTT	CASSYSEGAWEKLFF
TRBV5-1	TRBJ1-4	TRBD1	NA	TGCGCCAGCAGCTTGGGACAGGGAAATAATGAAAAACTGTTTTTT	CASSLGQGNNEKLFF
TRBV29-1	TRBJ1-4	NA	few	TGCAGCGTAACCCGGGACGACGGTGAAAAACTGTTTTTT	CSVTRDDGEKLFF
TRBV10-2	TRBJ2-1	TRBD2	NA	TGCGCCAGCAGTGAGGGACTAGCGGGGAGTGAGCAGTTCTTC	CASSEGLAGSEQFF
TRBV20-1	TRBJ2-1	TRBD2	NA	TGCAGTGCTAGTAAACTAGCGGGAGACAATGAGCAGTTCTTC	CSASKLAGDNEQFF
TRBV4-2	TRBJ2-5	TRBD2	NA	TGTGCCAGCAGCCAAGATTTAGCCCCCGGGAGGGGCCAGTACTTC	CASSQDLAPGRGQYF
TRBV6-5	TRBJ2-3	NA	NA	TGTGCCAGCAGTTACGGGGTGTCAGGCACAGATACGCAGTATTTT	CASSYGVSGTDTQYF
TRBV9	TRBJ2-1	NA	NA	TGTGCCAGCAGCGCAGACGGGACACCCAGGAATGAGCAGTTCTTC	CASSADGTPRNEQFF
TRBV19	TRBJ1-4	NA	NA	TGTGCCAGTAGTAACCTTGGGTCGGGTGAAAAACTGTTTTTT	CASSNLGSGEKLFF
TRBV25-1	TRBJ2-1	NA	once	TGTGCCAGCAGTGCCCCCATGCAGGCCTACAATGAGCAGTTCTTC	CASSAPMQAYNEQFF
TRBV5-4	TRBJ2-2	NA	NA	TGTGCCAGCAGCCCCCACACGACTTTGAACACCGGGGAGCTGTTTTTT	CASSPHTTLNTGELFF
TRBV12-3/TRBV12-4	TRBJ2-5	NA	NA	TGTGCCAGCAGTATTAATCAAGAGACCCAGTACTTC	CASSINQETQYF
TRBV18	TRBJ1-1	NA	NA	TGTGCCAGCTCCCGAGGCCTACCTGAAGCTTTCTTT	CASSRGLPEAFF
TRBV5-1	TRBJ2-3	NA	NA	TGCGCCAGCAGCTCCGTGCTAGCGTCAGATACGCAGTATTTT	CASSSVLASDTQYF
TRBV11-3	TRBJ2-7	TRBD2	NA	TGTGCCAGCAGTAGGAGCGGGAGCTCCTACGAGCAGTACTTC	CASSRSGSSYEQYF
TRBV7-3	TRBJ1-1	NA	NA	TGTGCCAGCAGCCATCTCCCAGGCAACATGAACACTGAAGCTTTCTTT	CASSHLPGNMNTEAFF
TRBV12-3/TRBV12-4	TRBJ1-2	NA	once	TGTGCCAGCAGTTTGGGGCCCGGGGACGGCTACACCTTC	CASSLGPGDGYTF
TRBV30	TRBJ1-6	NA	NA	TGTGCCTGGATAATGGCGGGCTCACCCCTCCACTTT	CAWIMAGSPLHF
TRBV19	TRBJ2-5	TRBD2	NA	TGTGCCATCATAGCGGGAGGGGGGACTCAAGAGACCCAGTACTTC	CAIIAGGGTQETQYF
TRBV5-4	TRBJ1-4	NA	NA	TGTGCCAGCAGCTTGGCCAGTGATGAAAAACTGTTTTTT	CASSLASDEKLFF
TRBV15	TRBJ2-6	NA	NA	TGTGCCACCAGCGGGGGCTCTGGGGCCAACGTCCTGACTTTC	CATSGGSGANVLTF
TRBV10-3	TRBJ1-2	NA	NA	TGTGCCATCACCGAGGACGGGTATGGCTACACCTTC	CAITEDGYGYTF
TRBV7-9	TRBJ2-7	NA	once	TGTGCCAGCAGCTTAGCCGGGGATATTACCGAGCAGTACTTC	CASSLAGDITEQYF
TRBV30	TRBJ1-6	NA	few	TGTGCCTGGAGTGTACTCCGGATTAATTCACCCCTCCACTTT	CAWSVLRINSPLHF
TRBV5-1	TRBJ2-2	TRBD2	NA	TGCGCCAGCAGCTTGAGGCTAGCGGGAAACACCGGGGAGCTGTTTTTT	CASSLRLAGNTGELFF
TRBV4-2	TRBJ2-1	TRBD2	NA	TGTGCCAGCAGCAGCGGGGGTGGCGAGCAGTTCTTC	CASSSGGGEQFF